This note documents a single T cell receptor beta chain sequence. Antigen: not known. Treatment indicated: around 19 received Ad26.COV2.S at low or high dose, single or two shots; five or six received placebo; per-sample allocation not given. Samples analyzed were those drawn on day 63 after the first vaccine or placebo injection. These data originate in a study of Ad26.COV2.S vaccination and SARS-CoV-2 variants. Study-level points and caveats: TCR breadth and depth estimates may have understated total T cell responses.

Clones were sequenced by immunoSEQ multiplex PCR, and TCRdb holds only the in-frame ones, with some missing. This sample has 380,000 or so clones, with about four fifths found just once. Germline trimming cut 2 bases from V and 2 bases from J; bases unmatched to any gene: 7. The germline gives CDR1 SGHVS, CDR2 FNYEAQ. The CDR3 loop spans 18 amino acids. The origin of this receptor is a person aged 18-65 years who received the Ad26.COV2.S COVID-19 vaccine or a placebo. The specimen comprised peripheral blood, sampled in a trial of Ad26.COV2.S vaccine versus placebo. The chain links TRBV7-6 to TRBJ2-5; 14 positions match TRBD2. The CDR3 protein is CASSLKGLAGERQETQYF. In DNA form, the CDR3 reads TGTGCCAGCAGCTTAAAGGGACTAGCGGGAGAAAGGCAAGAGACCCAGTACTTC.